This T cell receptor (beta chain) derives from a study of siplizumab effects on memory and regulatory T cells. About this clone: Its antigen is currently unknown.

The CDR3 runs to 12 residues. Trimming removed 5 bases at V and 8 bases at J, with 12 bases between. Germline assignment: CDR1 MNHNY and CDR2 SVGAGI (reference sequence). TCRdb keeps only in-frame clones here, not all; method: immunoSEQ multiplex PCR. The data hold 98,000 or so clones, with roughly 93% observed a single time. Whole-study results and caveats: Siplizumab significantly reduced alloreactive sequences traceable to unstimulated CD4+ memory cells. Both greater diversity than memory cells and a major contribution to the alloresponse seemed to characterize naive T cells. Only a minor fraction of alloreactive clones mapped to unstimulated subsets.

Source material: Tregs sorted from blood. The chain recombines TRBV6-6 with TRBJ1-2, with a tentative D call TRBD1 (5 bases). This receptor was taken from a human donor in good health. This CDR3 is CASSPGGNGYTF. DNA of the CDR3: TGTGCCAGCAGTCCCGGGGGAAACGGCTACACCTTC.